These T cell receptor beta chains were read from a single sample in a study of beta chain features in type 1 diabetes. Generated by immunoSEQ multiplex PCR, the TCRdb table keeps only in-frame clones and is missing some. The data contain about 150,000 clones, roughly 8% of them singletons. Material: central memory CD4+ T cells from blood. The receptors derive from a man younger than 30 with type 1 diabetes. CDR3s include the opening cysteine and the closing phenylalanine or tryptophan. D genes are given only for firm matches. Rows give clone size only sometimes, using once, few, many, or a class for an expanded clone.

CDR3nt: TGTGCCTGGAGTGGGGCAGGGGCATTCGGTCAGCCCCAGCATTTT
CDR3aa: CAWSGAGAFGQPQHF
abundance: .
v_gene: TRBV30
j_gene: TRBJ1-5
d_gene: .

CDR3nt: TGTGCCACCACCCCGGGCCCGACGGGAGGCTACACCTTC
CDR3aa: CATTPGPTGGYTF
abundance: many
v_gene: TRBV15
j_gene: TRBJ1-2
d_gene: .

CDR3nt: TGTGCCACCAGCAGAGCGACTAGCGCTAGAGGGACCGGGGAGCTGTTTTTT
CDR3aa: CATSRATSARGTGELFF
abundance: few
v_gene: TRBV15
j_gene: TRBJ2-2
d_gene: TRBD2

CDR3nt: TGTGCCAGCTCACCTTCCGGTAATAGCAATCAGCCCCAGCATTTT
CDR3aa: CASSPSGNSNQPQHF
abundance: few
v_gene: TRBV18
j_gene: TRBJ1-5
d_gene: .

CDR3nt: TGTGCCAGCAGCGCAACGCCCCCGGGGTGGCGATCAGAGACCCAGTACTTC
CDR3aa: CASSATPPGWRSETQYF
abundance: few
v_gene: TRBV9
j_gene: TRBJ2-5
d_gene: .

CDR3nt: TGTGCCAGCAGGTGGACGGGAGGAGAGGTCGCAGATACGCAGTATTTT
CDR3aa: CASRWTGGEVADTQYF
abundance: .
v_gene: TRBV2
j_gene: TRBJ2-3
d_gene: TRBD2

CDR3nt: TGCGCCAGCAGCTTGGAAGCGGATTCTTACAATGAGCAGTTCTTC
CDR3aa: CASSLEADSYNEQFF
abundance: .
v_gene: TRBV5-1
j_gene: TRBJ2-1
d_gene: .

CDR3nt: TGCGCCAGCAGCCAAGACAGGGAAGAGACCCAGTACTTC
CDR3aa: CASSQDREETQYF
abundance: .
v_gene: TRBV7-2
j_gene: TRBJ2-5
d_gene: TRBD1

CDR3nt: TGTGCCAGCTCACCGGGGACAGGCGAGGAGCAGTACTTC
CDR3aa: CASSPGTGEEQYF
abundance: few
v_gene: TRBV18
j_gene: TRBJ2-5
d_gene: TRBD1

CDR3nt: TGCAGCGTCGGACAGTCCGCGAACACCGGGGAGCTGTTTTTT
CDR3aa: CSVGQSANTGELFF
abundance: few
v_gene: TRBV29-1
j_gene: TRBJ2-2
d_gene: .

CDR3nt: TGTGCCAGCAGGTGTAGTTCCTACGAGCAGTACTTC
CDR3aa: CASRCSSYEQYF
abundance: .
v_gene: TRBV6-6
j_gene: TRBJ2-7
d_gene: .

CDR3nt: TGTGCCAGCAGCTTAGGGACTAGGGGCAATGAGCAGTTCTTC
CDR3aa: CASSLGTRGNEQFF
abundance: .
v_gene: TRBV5-8
j_gene: TRBJ2-1
d_gene: TRBD2

CDR3nt: TGTGCCAGTCGCCGGACAGGGGTAATCGAGCAGTACTTC
CDR3aa: CASRRTGVIEQYF
abundance: few
v_gene: TRBV28
j_gene: TRBJ2-7
d_gene: TRBD1

CDR3nt: TGTGCCAGCAGCCAAGATGATCGGGCAGGGCCCGAGCAGTACTTC
CDR3aa: CASSQDDRAGPEQYF
abundance: .
v_gene: TRBV4-2
j_gene: TRBJ2-7
d_gene: .

CDR3nt: TGTGCCAGCAGCCTACTAGCGACTACGCAGTATTTT
CDR3aa: CASSLLATTQYF
abundance: few
v_gene: TRBV5-6
j_gene: TRBJ2-3
d_gene: TRBD2

CDR3nt: TGTGCCAGCAGTCTCTTGGACAGGGGAACGCAGTATTTT
CDR3aa: CASSLLDRGTQYF
abundance: few
v_gene: TRBV27
j_gene: TRBJ2-3
d_gene: TRBD1

CDR3nt: TGTGCCAGCAGTCCCAGTACAGGGGGCAATCAGCCCCAGCATTTT
CDR3aa: CASSPSTGGNQPQHF
abundance: few
v_gene: TRBV2
j_gene: TRBJ1-5
d_gene: TRBD1

CDR3nt: TGTGCCAGCAGTGATACGGGGGCTAGCGGGGATGACACAGATACGCAGTATTTT
CDR3aa: CASSDTGASGDDTDTQYF
abundance: few
v_gene: TRBV25-1
j_gene: TRBJ2-3
d_gene: TRBD2

CDR3nt: TGTGCCAGCAGGCGAGGTTGGGTCAGCTCCTACGAGCAGTACTTC
CDR3aa: CASRRGWVSSYEQYF
abundance: few
v_gene: TRBV6-5
j_gene: TRBJ2-7
d_gene: .

CDR3nt: TGTGCCAGCAGCCGGAATAGCGGGGGGGCTAGGTACGAGCAGTACTTC
CDR3aa: CASSRNSGGARYEQYF
abundance: few
v_gene: TRBV11-2
j_gene: TRBJ2-7
d_gene: TRBD2

CDR3nt: TGTGCCAGCAGTCACCCGGGACTAGCGGTTAATGAGCAGTTCTTC
CDR3aa: CASSHPGLAVNEQFF
abundance: .
v_gene: TRBV2
j_gene: TRBJ2-1
d_gene: TRBD2

CDR3nt: TGTGCCAGCTCACCACCGAGCGGGATGGTGGGCAATGAGCAGTTCTTC
CDR3aa: CASSPPSGMVGNEQFF
abundance: few
v_gene: TRBV18
j_gene: TRBJ2-1
d_gene: TRBD2

CDR3nt: TGTGCCAGCAGTTCTGCGCGAGGCTACACCTTC
CDR3aa: CASSSARGYTF
abundance: few
v_gene: TRBV6-5
j_gene: TRBJ1-2
d_gene: .

CDR3nt: TGTGCCATCAGTGAGTCGCAGGCGAGCACAGATACGCAGTATTTT
CDR3aa: CAISESQASTDTQYF
abundance: .
v_gene: TRBV10-3
j_gene: TRBJ2-3
d_gene: .

CDR3nt: TGTGCCAGCAGTGAGCTAGCGGGAGGGGGAACCGGGGAGCTGTTTTTT
CDR3aa: CASSELAGGGTGELFF
abundance: .
v_gene: TRBV2
j_gene: TRBJ2-2
d_gene: TRBD2

CDR3nt: TGTGCCAGCAGCGGGGTGGAGGGCCTGAACACTGAAGCTTTCTTT
CDR3aa: CASSGVEGLNTEAFF
abundance: few
v_gene: TRBV2
j_gene: TRBJ1-1
d_gene: .

CDR3nt: TGTGCCAGCAGCCGAACAGGGAACACTGAAGCTTTCTTT
CDR3aa: CASSRTGNTEAFF
abundance: few
v_gene: TRBV5-4
j_gene: TRBJ1-1
d_gene: .

CDR3nt: TGCGCCAGCAGCTTGCAAGCGGGGGGGTCCTACAATGAGCAGTTCTTC
CDR3aa: CASSLQAGGSYNEQFF
abundance: few
v_gene: TRBV5-1
j_gene: TRBJ2-1
d_gene: TRBD2

CDR3nt: TGTGCCAGCAGAACACCGGGACAGCGCTATGGCTACACCTTC
CDR3aa: CASRTPGQRYGYTF
abundance: few
v_gene: TRBV28
j_gene: TRBJ1-2
d_gene: TRBD1

CDR3nt: TGTGCCAGCTCACCACCGAAACTAGCTGGGGATACGCAGTATTTT
CDR3aa: CASSPPKLAGDTQYF
abundance: many
v_gene: TRBV18
j_gene: TRBJ2-3
d_gene: .

CDR3nt: TGTGCCAGCAGCTTAGGGGCTCTTCTTGAGCAGTTCTTC
CDR3aa: CASSLGALLEQFF
abundance: .
v_gene: TRBV28
j_gene: TRBJ2-1
d_gene: .

CDR3nt: TGCGCCAGCAAGGAGCCCGCGATAAACACCATATATTTT
CDR3aa: CASKEPAINTIYF
abundance: few
v_gene: TRBV5-1
j_gene: TRBJ1-3
d_gene: .

CDR3nt: TGTGCCGGCTCGAGACAGGATAATTCACCCCTCCACTTT
CDR3aa: CAGSRQDNSPLHF
abundance: few
v_gene: TRBV30
j_gene: TRBJ1-6
d_gene: .

CDR3nt: TGTGCCAGCAGCCCTCGGGGTGATGGCTACACCTTC
CDR3aa: CASSPRGDGYTF
abundance: .
v_gene: TRBV7-9
j_gene: TRBJ1-2
d_gene: .

CDR3nt: TGTGCCAGCATGGGATGGAGGAGCAATCAGCCCCAGCATTTT
CDR3aa: CASMGWRSNQPQHF
abundance: .
v_gene: TRBV2
j_gene: TRBJ1-5
d_gene: .

CDR3nt: TGCGCCAGCAGCTTGGGTTCTAGCGGGAGGGAATTTTGGACAGATACGCAGTATTTT
CDR3aa: CASSLGSSGREFWTDTQYF
abundance: few
v_gene: TRBV5-1
j_gene: TRBJ2-3
d_gene: TRBD2

CDR3nt: TGTGCCAGCAGCTCGCGGGGGGAGGGAGAGACCCAGTACTTC
CDR3aa: CASSSRGEGETQYF
abundance: once
v_gene: TRBV7-2
j_gene: TRBJ2-5
d_gene: TRBD2

CDR3nt: TGCGCCAGCGGGGCGGCAGCCTCCTACGAGCAGTACTTC
CDR3aa: CASGAAASYEQYF
abundance: .
v_gene: TRBV5-1
j_gene: TRBJ2-7
d_gene: .

CDR3nt: TGCAGTTTCAGGGTTGGTGAAAAACTGTTTTTT
CDR3aa: CSFRVGEKLFF
abundance: few
v_gene: TRBV20-1
j_gene: TRBJ1-4
d_gene: .

CDR3nt: TGTGCCAGCAGAGCCCAGACAGGGCATGGCCAGTACTTC
CDR3aa: CASRAQTGHGQYF
abundance: .
v_gene: TRBV6-5
j_gene: TRBJ2-5
d_gene: TRBD1

CDR3nt: TGTGCCAGCAGCGTACGGACTAGCGGGACAAATGAGCAGTTCTTC
CDR3aa: CASSVRTSGTNEQFF
abundance: .
v_gene: TRBV9
j_gene: TRBJ2-1
d_gene: TRBD2

CDR3nt: TGTGCCTGGAGTGGACAGGGGGTAGAGACCCAGTACTTC
CDR3aa: CAWSGQGVETQYF
abundance: many
v_gene: TRBV30
j_gene: TRBJ2-5
d_gene: TRBD1

CDR3nt: TGTGCCAGCAGTCCCGGGTCTAAAAGCGGGAGGGCGTACAATGAGCAGTTCTTC
CDR3aa: CASSPGSKSGRAYNEQFF
abundance: few
v_gene: TRBV25-1
j_gene: TRBJ2-1
d_gene: TRBD2

CDR3nt: TGTGCCAGCAGCTTCGGGGGGGCGTACCAAGAGACCCAGTACTTC
CDR3aa: CASSFGGAYQETQYF
abundance: few
v_gene: TRBV7-2
j_gene: TRBJ2-5
d_gene: TRBD2

CDR3nt: TGTGCCAGCAGCAGGGACAGGCGATACGAGCAGTACTTC
CDR3aa: CASSRDRRYEQYF
abundance: .
v_gene: TRBV28
j_gene: TRBJ2-7
d_gene: TRBD1

CDR3nt: TGTGCCACCAGCAGAGAACCTTTAAGATGGGGCAGACCTGAAGCTTTCTTT
CDR3aa: CATSREPLRWGRPEAFF
abundance: few
v_gene: TRBV15
j_gene: TRBJ1-1
d_gene: .

CDR3nt: TGCAGCGCGAATCCGGGAGTCCTCATGGGCGAGCAGTACTTC
CDR3aa: CSANPGVLMGEQYF
abundance: few
v_gene: TRBV29-1
j_gene: TRBJ2-7
d_gene: .

CDR3nt: TGCGCCAGCAGTTCGAATTTGAGGGATACGCAGTATTTT
CDR3aa: CASSSNLRDTQYF
abundance: .
v_gene: TRBV6-5
j_gene: TRBJ2-3
d_gene: .

CDR3nt: TGTGCCAGCAGCTTAGATCTAGCGGGAGGTTGGGAGACCCAGTACTTC
CDR3aa: CASSLDLAGGWETQYF
abundance: many
v_gene: TRBV7-9
j_gene: TRBJ2-5
d_gene: TRBD2

CDR3nt: TGCGCCAGCAGTGAAAGCCCCCGCCGGGAGACCCAGTACTTC
CDR3aa: CASSESPRRETQYF
abundance: .
v_gene: TRBV10-1
j_gene: TRBJ2-5
d_gene: .